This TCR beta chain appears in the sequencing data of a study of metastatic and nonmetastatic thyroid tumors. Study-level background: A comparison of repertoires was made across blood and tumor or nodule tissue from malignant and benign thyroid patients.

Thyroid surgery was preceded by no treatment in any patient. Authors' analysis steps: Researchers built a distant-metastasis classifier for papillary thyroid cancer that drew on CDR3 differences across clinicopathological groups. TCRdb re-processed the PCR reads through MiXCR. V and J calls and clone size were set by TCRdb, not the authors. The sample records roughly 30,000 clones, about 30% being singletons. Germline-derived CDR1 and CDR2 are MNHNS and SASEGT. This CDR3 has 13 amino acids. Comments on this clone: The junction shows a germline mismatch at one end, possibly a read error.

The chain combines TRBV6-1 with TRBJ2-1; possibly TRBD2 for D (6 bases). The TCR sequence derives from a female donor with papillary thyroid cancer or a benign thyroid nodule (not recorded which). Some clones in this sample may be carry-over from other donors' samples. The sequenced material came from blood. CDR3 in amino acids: CASRAGSSNEHFF. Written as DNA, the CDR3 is TGTGCCAGCAGGGCGGGATCGAGTAATGAGCATTTCTTC.